The 18 T cell receptor beta chains in this list originate from one sample, sequenced in a study of shared clonotypes between healthy human individuals. The table came from immunoSEQ multiplex PCR; TCRdb's copy has only in-frame clones and leaves some out. The table has approximately 2.1 million clones, roughly 93% seen once; the top ten hold about 0.41%. Sequencing was done on a sample of naive CD4+ T cells from PBMCs. The subset is: CD45RA+ positively selected. The source of these receptors is a man aged 18-30 years in good health. Some clones in this sample may be carry-over from other donors' samples.

A word on this clone: This sample also contains other DNA sequences that code for the same CDR3. The chain carries TRBV28 and TRBJ1-2; TRBD1 aligns across 9 bases. V lost 6 bases to trimming and J lost 4 bases; unmatched junction nucleotides: 6. The germline V gene encodes CDR1 MDHEN and CDR2 SYDVKM. This CDR3 is built from 14 residues. The CDR3 loop is CASSRDRGFYGYTF. Written as DNA, the CDR3 is TGTGCCAGCAGCCGAGACAGGGGGTTCTATGGCTACACCTTC.

This chain connects TRBV7-9 to TRBJ2-3, with 13 positions matching TRBD2. There are 16 residues in the CDR3. Germline V gives CDR1 SEHNR, CDR2 FQNEAQ (reference sequence). Losses at the gene ends were 5 bases for V and 6 bases for J; bases not matched to a gene: 8. CDR3 sequence: CASSIGTSGTVDTQYF. CDR3 sequence (DNA): TGTGCCAGCAGCATCGGGACTAGCGGGACGGTGGATACGCAGTATTTT.

The genes are TRBV29-1 and TRBJ2-1; D is uncertain. Germline CDR1 and CDR2: SQVTM and ANQGSEA. Trimming cost V 5 bases and J 6 bases, with 17 bases left between them. This CDR3 is built from 14 residues. CDR3 nucleotide sequence: TGCAGCGTTCGATCCGAACGGACCCTCAATGAGCAGTTCTTC. Translation: CSVRSERTLNEQFF.

The chain carries TRBV6-1 and TRBJ2-7, with 9 bases fitting TRBD1. The germline CDR1 and CDR2 sequences are MNHNS and SASEGT. CDR3 length: 12 amino acids. V gave up 9 bases and J gave up 6 bases; unmatched junction bases: 6. This CDR3 reads CASDRGVGEQYF. CDR3 sequence (DNA): TGTGCCAGTGACAGGGGGGTCGGCGAGCAGTACTTC.

The V call is TRBV9, the J call TRBJ2-5; TRBD2 agrees at 11 bases. Trimming cost V 0 bases and J 5 bases; bases outside gene matches: 9. This CDR3 is built from 17 residues. In germline, CDR1 is SGDLS, CDR2 YYNGEE. The DNA for the CDR3 is TGTGCCAGCAGCGTAGGCGGTAGCGGGAGGGCCGGGGAGACCCAGTACTTC. It codes for CASSVGGSGRAGETQYF.

To note about this clone: Other DNA variants within this sample encode the same CDR3. The chain employs TRBV11-3 and TRBJ1-1; no clear D. CDR1 and CDR2 (germline): SGHNT, YENEEA. V gave up 2 bases and J gave up 1 base, with 5 bases separating them. CDR3 length equals 13 residues. The CDR3 here is CASSLNQNTEAFF. DNA for the CDR3: TGTGCCAGCAGCTTAAACCAGAACACTGAAGCTTTCTTT.

For the CDR3, the DNA is TGTGCCAGCAGCTTCCCGCCTAGCGGGAGGGTTCTCTACGAGCAGTACTTC. Translating gives CASSFPPSGRVLYEQYF. The rearrangement joins TRBV7-8 to TRBJ2-7, with 12 bases aligning to TRBD2. The V gene end was trimmed by 3 bases and the J gene end by 3 bases; junction bases not matched to a gene: 9. This CDR3 contains 17 residues. In germline, CDR1 is SGHVS, CDR2 FQNEAQ.

The V call is TRBV7-6, the J call TRBJ2-2, with D perhaps TRBD1 or TRBD2 (5 bases each). From germline, CDR1 is SGHVS and CDR2 FNYEAQ. Trimming cost V 3 bases and J 6 bases, with 14 bases left between them. The CDR3 extends over 15 amino acids. The CDR3 DNA follows: TGTGCCAGCAGCTTTACGCCCGGGGCGGCCGGGGAGCTGTTTTTT. Its protein is CASSFTPGAAGELFF.

Details on this clone: Other DNA sequences of this sample code for an identical CDR3. The chain couples TRBV18 to TRBJ2-7, with D maybe TRBD1 (5 bases). This CDR3 region has 12 residues. Germline V gene lookup returns CDR1 KGHSH and CDR2 LQKENI. Trimming pared 6 bases from V and 5 bases from J, leaving 11 bases between. The CDR3 loop reads CASSLIGDEQYF. As DNA, the CDR3 is TGTGCCAGCTCCCTAATAGGGGACGAGCAGTACTTC.

The chain recombines TRBV10-3 with TRBJ1-4; D may be TRBD1 (5 bases). The CDR3 length is 16 residues. Germline assignment: CDR1 ENHRY and CDR2 SYGVKD. Between the trimmed V and J ends, which lost 3 bases and 5 bases, there was a span of 16 bases. The CDR3, as DNA: TGTGCCATCAGTGATGCCCGGGGACCGATGAATGAAAAACTGTTTTTT. It yields the protein CAISDARGPMNEKLFF.

This chain connects TRBV5-1 to TRBJ2-3; D could derive from TRBD1 or TRBD2 (6 bases each). Looked up from germline, CDR1 is SGHRS and CDR2 is YFSETQ. The V end lost 3 bases, the J end lost 1 base, and 18 bases lay between the germline ends. There are 17 residues in the CDR3. The CDR3 nucleotides are TGCGCCAGCAGCTGGGGGGCAGCCAACCTGGGCACAGATACGCAGTATTTT. Its protein product is CASSWGAANLGTDTQYF.

The chain combines TRBV7-9 with TRBJ1-1; D is unresolved. Germline CDR1 SEHNR, CDR2 FQNEAQ (reference sequence). V lost 6 bases, J lost 3 bases, and 11 bases lay in between. The CDR3 consists of 13 residues. The CDR3 sequence is CASRSYRDTEAFF. In DNA form, the CDR3 reads TGTGCCAGCAGGTCGTACCGGGACACTGAAGCTTTCTTT.

The chain recombines TRBV25-1 with TRBJ2-2; 8 bases fit TRBD2. After removal of 3 bases from V and 0 bases from J, the junction contained 0 bases not matched to a gene. Germline CDR1 is MGHDK and CDR2 is SYGVNS. The CDR3 is 15 residues long. This CDR3 reads CASSDGGANTGELFF. CDR3 nucleotides: TGTGCCAGCAGTGACGGGGGGGCGAACACCGGGGAGCTGTTTTTT. Looking up the rest from reference TRBV25-1 and TRBJ2-2 gives the full variable domain: EADIYQTPRYLVIGTGKKITLECSQTMGHDKMYWYQQDPGMELHLIHYSYGVNSTEKGDLSSESTVSRIRTEHFPLTLESARPSHTSQYLCASSDGGANTGELFFGEGSRLTVL.

The chain joins TRBV4-1 to TRBJ2-1; 8 nucleotides align to TRBD2. The CDR3 consists of 14 residues. Germline V gives CDR1 MGHRA, CDR2 YSYEKL. The CDR3 loop reads CADSGAGVMNEQFF. The DNA for the CDR3 is TGCGCAGATAGCGGGGCGGGAGTCATGAATGAGCAGTTCTTC.

The chain is built from TRBV4-3 and TRBJ1-1, with 9 bases matching TRBD1. From germline, CDR1 is LGHNA and CDR2 YSLEER. Germline trimming cut 0 bases from V and 2 bases from J; bases unmatched to any gene: 4. The CDR3 extends over 16 amino acids. The CDR3 spells CASSQEGTGINTEAFF. The CDR3 bases are TGCGCCAGCAGCCAAGAGGGGACAGGGATAAACACTGAAGCTTTCTTT.

The V gene is TRBV5-1, the J gene TRBJ2-5; D may be TRBD1 or TRBD2 (5 bases each). V was shortened by 3 bases and J by 2 bases, with 20 bases between the two germline ends. The germline V gene encodes CDR1 SGHRS and CDR2 YFSETQ. This CDR3 is 17 amino acids long. In DNA, the CDR3 is TGCGCCAGCAGCTCGCACACCCCGGGACGGAGACAAGAGACCCAGTACTTC. Its translation: CASSSHTPGRRQETQYF. Variable domain in full (rest from reference TRBV5-1 and TRBJ2-5): KAGVTQTPRYLIKTRGQQVTLSCSPISGHRSVSWYQQTPGQGLQFLFEYFSETQRNKGNFPGRFSGRQFSNSRSEMNVSTLELGDSALYLCASSSHTPGRRQETQYFGPGTRLLVL.

This chain uses TRBV30 with TRBJ1-5; 11 nucleotides agree with TRBD1. This CDR3 contains 17 residues. V lost 0 bases to trimming and J lost 5 bases; unmatched junction nucleotides: 9. Germline V gene data show CDR1 as GTSNPN and CDR2 as SVGIG (reference sequence). Here the CDR3 reads CAWSVKGQGVLDQPQHF. In nucleotides, the CDR3 is TGTGCCTGGAGTGTGAAGGGACAGGGGGTCCTGGATCAGCCCCAGCATTTT. Based on the CDR3 plus reference TRBV30 and TRBJ1-5, the full variable domain is SQTIHQWPATLVQPVGSPLSLECTVEGTSNPNLYWYRQAAGRGLQLLFYSVGIGQISSEVPQNLSASRPQDRQFILSSKKLLLSDSGFYLCAWSVKGQGVLDQPQHFGDGTRLSIL.

The chain carries TRBV7-2 and TRBJ2-1, with no clear D. Trimming removed 3 bases at V and 4 bases at J, with 4 bases between. Germline V gene data show CDR1 as SGHTA and CDR2 as FQGNSA. There are 12 residues in the CDR3. CDR3 sequence (DNA): TGTGCCAGCAGCTTCCAATACAATGAGCAGTTCTTC. Protein product: CASSFQYNEQFF.